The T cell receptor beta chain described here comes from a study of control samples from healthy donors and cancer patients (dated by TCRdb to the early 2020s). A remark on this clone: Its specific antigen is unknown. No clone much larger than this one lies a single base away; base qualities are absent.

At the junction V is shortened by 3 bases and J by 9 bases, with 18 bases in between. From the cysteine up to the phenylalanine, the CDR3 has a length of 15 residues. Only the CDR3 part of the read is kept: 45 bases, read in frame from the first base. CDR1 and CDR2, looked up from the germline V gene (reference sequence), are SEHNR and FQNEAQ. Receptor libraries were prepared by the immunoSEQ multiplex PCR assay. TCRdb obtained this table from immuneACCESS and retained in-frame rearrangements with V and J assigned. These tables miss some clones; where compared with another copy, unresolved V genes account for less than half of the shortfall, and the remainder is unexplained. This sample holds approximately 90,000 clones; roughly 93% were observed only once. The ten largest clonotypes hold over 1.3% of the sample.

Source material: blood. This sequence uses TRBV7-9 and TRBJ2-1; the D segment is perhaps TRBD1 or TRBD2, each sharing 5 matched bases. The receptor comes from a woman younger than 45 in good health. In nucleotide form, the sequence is TGTGCCAGCAGCTTTTTAACCGGGACCGAACTTGAGCAGTTCTTC. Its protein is CASSFLTGTELEQFF.